This T cell receptor beta chain derives from a study of T-cell reconstitution after alpha-beta-depleted transplantation in children. The library targeted TCRbeta and was prepared with unique molecular identifiers. TCRdb reprocessed the PCR reads via MiXCR and lists one record per CDR3 protein. Of hundreds of thousands of distinct CDR3 sequences detected, 12% appear once; the ten largest clones hold less than 6.5%. The ends were cut back, 2 bases at V and 1 base at J, with 10 bases in the middle. The CDR3 covers 14 residues. This chain connects TRBV5-7 to TRBJ2-7; D remains ambiguous. TRBV5-7 is identified as an open reading frame with a role that is uncertain. This sequence was found in a human donor who donated a stem cell graft to a child with combined immunodeficiency. The material sequenced was PBMCs from the stem cell graft donor, taken from the stem cell graft. This CDR3 reads CASSFNSVSYEQYF. The CDR3 region has the DNA TGTGCCAGCAGCTTCAACTCAGTATCCTACGAGCAGTACTTC.